The clone carrying this T cell receptor beta chain was recorded only once. The data originate from a study of blood T cell repertoires in COVID-19. Study in general: The study drew acute and convalescent COVID-19 samples from the United States, Italy and Spain. The analysed material was cDNA or gDNA that came from T cells, B-cell-depleted T cells, or PBMCs.

In the study's own analysis: Estimation of nucleated cell counts was performed using reference gene primer amplification. Measured with immunoSEQ multiplex PCR; TCRdb has only the in-frame clones, and not every one. D and trimming were read from the DNA, whereas the V and J calls and clone size are those reported in that table. Here the sample spans roughly 45,000 clones, approximately 80% being singletons. What was sequenced was peripheral blood. This receptor was obtained from a woman aged 55-75 years with acute or convalescent COVID-19.

DNA for the CDR3: TGTGCCAGCAGCGTAGATGCGCGCACAGATACGCAGTATTTT. Amino acid sequence: CASSVDARTDTQYF. The genes are TRBV9 and TRBJ2-3; no clear D. This CDR3 is built from 14 residues. Germline loops: CDR1 SGDLS, CDR2 YYNGEE. The V end lost 0 bases, the J end lost 1 base, and 6 bases lay between the germline ends.